This T cell receptor beta chain was found in a study of T-cell reconstitution after alpha-beta-depleted transplantation in children. This clonotype has at least ten counts. This sample's TCRbeta library carried unique molecular identifier barcodes. One entry per CDR3 protein results from TCRdb running MiXCR on the PCR reads. The table lists approximately 640,000 distinct CDR3 sequences, roughly 15% of them singletons. CDR1 and CDR2 (germline): DFQATT, SNEGSKA (reference sequence). The CDR3 spans 10 residues. V lost 5 bases and J 5 bases, leaving 6 bases between the germline ends. This material consisted of PBMCs from the stem cell graft donor, taken from the stem cell graft. V gene TRBV20-1 combines with J gene TRBJ2-5; D call uncertain. The sequence was obtained from a human donor who donated a stem cell graft to a child with acute myeloid leukemia. The CDR3 bases are TGCAGTGCTTACCGGGAGACCCAGTACTTC. Translating it yields CSAYRETQYF.